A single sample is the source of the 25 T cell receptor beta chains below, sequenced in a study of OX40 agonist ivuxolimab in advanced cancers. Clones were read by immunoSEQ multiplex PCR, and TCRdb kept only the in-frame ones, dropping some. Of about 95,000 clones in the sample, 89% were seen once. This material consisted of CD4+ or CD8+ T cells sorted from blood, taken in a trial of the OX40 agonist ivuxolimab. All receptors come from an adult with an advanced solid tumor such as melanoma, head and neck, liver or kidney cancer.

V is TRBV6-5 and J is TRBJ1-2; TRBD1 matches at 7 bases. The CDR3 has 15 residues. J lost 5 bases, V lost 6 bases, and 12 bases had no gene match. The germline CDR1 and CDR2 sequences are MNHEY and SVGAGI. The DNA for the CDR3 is TGTGCCAGCAGGAGTACAGGGGAAAGGGGATATGGCTACACCTTC. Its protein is CASRSTGERGYGYTF.

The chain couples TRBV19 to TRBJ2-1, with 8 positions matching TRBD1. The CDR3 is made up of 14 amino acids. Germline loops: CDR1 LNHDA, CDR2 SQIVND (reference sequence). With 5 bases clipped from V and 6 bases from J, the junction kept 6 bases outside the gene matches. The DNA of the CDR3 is TGTGCCAGTAGTCTCGGACAGGGTTCCAATGAGCAGTTCTTC. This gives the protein CASSLGQGSNEQFF.

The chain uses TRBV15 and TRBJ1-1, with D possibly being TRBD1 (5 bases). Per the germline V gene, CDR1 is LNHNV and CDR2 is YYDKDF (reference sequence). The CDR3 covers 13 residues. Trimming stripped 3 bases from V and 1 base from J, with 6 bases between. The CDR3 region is CATSRRGNTEAFF. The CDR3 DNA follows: TGTGCCACCAGCAGGAGGGGGAACACTGAAGCTTTCTTT.

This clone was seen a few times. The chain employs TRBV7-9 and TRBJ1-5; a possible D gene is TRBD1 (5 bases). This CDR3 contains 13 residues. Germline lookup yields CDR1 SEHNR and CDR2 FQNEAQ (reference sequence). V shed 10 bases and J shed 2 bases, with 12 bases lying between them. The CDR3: CAIQGEGNQPQHF. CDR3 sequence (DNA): TGTGCCATCCAGGGAGAGGGCAATCAGCCCCAGCATTTT.

The CDR3 DNA reads TGTGCCAGCAGCTTAGAGGCCACCTCCTATGGCTACACCTTC. This encodes CASSLEATSYGYTF. The chain recombines TRBV7-9 with TRBJ1-2; D not resolved. From germline, CDR1 is SEHNR and CDR2 FQNEAQ (reference sequence). This CDR3 is 14 amino acids long. With 1 base removed from V and 4 bases from J, the gap between germline ends came to 10 bases.

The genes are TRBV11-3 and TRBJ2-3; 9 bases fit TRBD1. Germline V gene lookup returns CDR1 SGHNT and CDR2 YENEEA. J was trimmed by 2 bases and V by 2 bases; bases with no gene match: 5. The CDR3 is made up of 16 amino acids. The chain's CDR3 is CASSLMGQGDTDTQYF. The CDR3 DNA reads TGTGCCAGCAGCTTAATGGGACAGGGAGACACAGATACGCAGTATTTT.

The CDR3 DNA sequence: TGTGCCTGGAGTGATCAAGATACGCAGTATTTT. Amino acid sequence: CAWSDQDTQYF. The rearrangement uses TRBV30 and TRBJ2-3; D unclear. There are 11 residues in the CDR3. V gave up 1 base and J gave up 5 bases, with 4 bases separating them. Germline assignment: CDR1 GTSNPN and CDR2 SVGIG (reference sequence).

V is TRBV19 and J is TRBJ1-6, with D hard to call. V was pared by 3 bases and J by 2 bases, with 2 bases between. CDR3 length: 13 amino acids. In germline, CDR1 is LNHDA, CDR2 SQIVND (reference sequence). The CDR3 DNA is TGTGCCAGTAGTATCGCCTATAATTCACCCCTCCACTTT. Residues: CASSIAYNSPLHF.

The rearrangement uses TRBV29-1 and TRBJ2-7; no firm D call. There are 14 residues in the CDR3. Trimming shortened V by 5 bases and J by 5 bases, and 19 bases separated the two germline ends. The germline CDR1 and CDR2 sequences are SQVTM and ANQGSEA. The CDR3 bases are TGCAGCGTTTCGGTCGAGGCCATTTTTGACGAGCAGTACTTC. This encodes CSVSVEAIFDEQYF.

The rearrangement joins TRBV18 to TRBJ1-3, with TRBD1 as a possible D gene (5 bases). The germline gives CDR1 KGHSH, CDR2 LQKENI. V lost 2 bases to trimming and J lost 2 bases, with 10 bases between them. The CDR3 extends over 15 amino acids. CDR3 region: CASSPREGTGNTIYF. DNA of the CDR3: TGTGCCAGCTCACCAAGGGAGGGGACTGGAAACACCATATATTTT.

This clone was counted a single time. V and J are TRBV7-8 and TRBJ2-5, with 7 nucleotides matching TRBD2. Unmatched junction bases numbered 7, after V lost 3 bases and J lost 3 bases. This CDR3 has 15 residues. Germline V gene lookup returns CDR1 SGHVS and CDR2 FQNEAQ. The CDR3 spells CASSFSYGGEETQYF. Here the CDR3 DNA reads TGTGCCAGCAGCTTTTCTTATGGGGGGGAAGAGACCCAGTACTTC.

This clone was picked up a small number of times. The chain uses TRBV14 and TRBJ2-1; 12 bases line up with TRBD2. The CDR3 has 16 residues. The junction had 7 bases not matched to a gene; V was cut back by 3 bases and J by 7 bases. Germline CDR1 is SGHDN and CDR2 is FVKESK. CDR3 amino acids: CASSHTSGRTWNEQFF. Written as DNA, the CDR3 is TGTGCCAGCAGCCATACTAGCGGGAGGACGTGGAATGAGCAGTTCTTC.

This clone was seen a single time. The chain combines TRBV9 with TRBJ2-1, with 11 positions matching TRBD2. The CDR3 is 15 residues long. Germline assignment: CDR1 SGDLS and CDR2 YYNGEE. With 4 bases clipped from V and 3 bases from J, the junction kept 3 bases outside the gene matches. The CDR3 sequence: CASSITSGSYNEQFF. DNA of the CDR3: TGTGCCAGCAGCATAACTAGCGGGAGCTACAATGAGCAGTTCTTC.

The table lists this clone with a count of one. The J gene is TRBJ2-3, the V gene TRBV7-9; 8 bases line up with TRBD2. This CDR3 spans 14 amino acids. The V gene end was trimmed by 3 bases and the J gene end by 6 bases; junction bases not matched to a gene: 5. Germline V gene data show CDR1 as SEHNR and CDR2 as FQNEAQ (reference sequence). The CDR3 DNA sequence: TGTGCCAGCAGCTTCGCGGGAGGTAGTGATACGCAGTATTTT. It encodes CASSFAGGSDTQYF.

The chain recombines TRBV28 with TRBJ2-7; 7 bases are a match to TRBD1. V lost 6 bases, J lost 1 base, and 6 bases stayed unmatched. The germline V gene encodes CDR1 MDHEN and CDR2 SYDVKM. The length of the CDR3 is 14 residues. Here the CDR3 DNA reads TGTGCCAGCAGCCCGGGACAGAGTTCCTACGAGCAGTACTTC. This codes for CASSPGQSSYEQYF.

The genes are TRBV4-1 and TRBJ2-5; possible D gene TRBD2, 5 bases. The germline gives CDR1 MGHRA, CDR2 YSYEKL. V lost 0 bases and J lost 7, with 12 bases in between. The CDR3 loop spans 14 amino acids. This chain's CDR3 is CASSQESSLGTQYF. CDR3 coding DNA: TGCGCCAGCAGCCAAGAGTCTAGCCTGGGGACCCAGTACTTC.

For the CDR3, the DNA is TGTGCCAGCAGCTTCCTGATGATAGGACAGGGGAATACCGGGGAGCTGTTTTTT. Amino acid sequence: CASSFLMIGQGNTGELFF. The V gene is TRBV7-6, the J gene TRBJ2-2; 9 bases are shared with TRBD1. The J segment lost 5 bases and the V segment lost 3 bases, leaving 13 bases of the junction unmatched. In germline, CDR1 is SGHVS, CDR2 FNYEAQ. The CDR3 totals 18 residues.

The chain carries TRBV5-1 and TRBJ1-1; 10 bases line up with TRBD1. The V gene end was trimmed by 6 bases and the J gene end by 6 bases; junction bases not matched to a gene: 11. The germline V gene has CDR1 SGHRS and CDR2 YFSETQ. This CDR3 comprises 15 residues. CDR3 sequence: CASMMTGGGYAEAFF. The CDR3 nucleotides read TGCGCCAGCATGATGACAGGGGGCGGTTACGCTGAAGCTTTCTTT.

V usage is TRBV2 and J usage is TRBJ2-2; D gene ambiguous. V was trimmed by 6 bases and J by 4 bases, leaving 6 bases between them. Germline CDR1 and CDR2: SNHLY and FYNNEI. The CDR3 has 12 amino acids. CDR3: CASRWGTGELFF. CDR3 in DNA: TGTGCCAGCAGATGGGGCACCGGGGAGCTGTTTTTT.

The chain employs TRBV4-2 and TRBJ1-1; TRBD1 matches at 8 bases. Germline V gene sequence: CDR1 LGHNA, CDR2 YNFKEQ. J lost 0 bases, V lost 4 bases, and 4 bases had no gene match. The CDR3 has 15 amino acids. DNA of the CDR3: TGTGCCAGCAGCCCACGGACAGGGTTGAACACTGAAGCTTTCTTT. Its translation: CASSPRTGLNTEAFF.

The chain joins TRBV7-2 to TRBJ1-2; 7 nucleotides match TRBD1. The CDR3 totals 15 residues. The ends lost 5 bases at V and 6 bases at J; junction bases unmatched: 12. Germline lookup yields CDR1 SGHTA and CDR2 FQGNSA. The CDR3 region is CASSQGTARIHGYTF. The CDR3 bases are TGTGCCAGCAGCCAAGGGACAGCCAGGATTCATGGCTACACCTTC.

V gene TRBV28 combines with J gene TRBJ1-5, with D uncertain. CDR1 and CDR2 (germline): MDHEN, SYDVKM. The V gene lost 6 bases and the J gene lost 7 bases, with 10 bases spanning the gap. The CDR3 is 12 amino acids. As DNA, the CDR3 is TGTGCCAGCAGCCCCTGGGGACAGCCCCAGCATTTT. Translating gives CASSPWGQPQHF.

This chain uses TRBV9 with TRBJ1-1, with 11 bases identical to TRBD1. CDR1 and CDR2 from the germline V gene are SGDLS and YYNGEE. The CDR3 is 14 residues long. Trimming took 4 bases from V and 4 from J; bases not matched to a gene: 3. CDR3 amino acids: CASSFGTGGTEAFF. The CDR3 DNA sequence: TGTGCCAGCAGCTTTGGGACAGGGGGCACTGAAGCTTTCTTT.

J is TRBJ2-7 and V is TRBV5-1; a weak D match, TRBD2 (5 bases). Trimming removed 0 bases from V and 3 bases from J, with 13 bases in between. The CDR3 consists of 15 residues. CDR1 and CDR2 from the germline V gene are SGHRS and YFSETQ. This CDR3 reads CASSLGTGILYEQYF. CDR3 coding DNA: TGCGCCAGCAGCTTGGGGACCGGGATACTCTACGAGCAGTACTTC. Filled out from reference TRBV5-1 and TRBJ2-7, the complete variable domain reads KAGVTQTPRYLIKTRGQQVTLSCSPISGHRSVSWYQQTPGQGLQFLFEYFSETQRNKGNFPGRFSGRQFSNSRSEMNVSTLELGDSALYLCASSLGTGILYEQYFGPGTRLTVT.

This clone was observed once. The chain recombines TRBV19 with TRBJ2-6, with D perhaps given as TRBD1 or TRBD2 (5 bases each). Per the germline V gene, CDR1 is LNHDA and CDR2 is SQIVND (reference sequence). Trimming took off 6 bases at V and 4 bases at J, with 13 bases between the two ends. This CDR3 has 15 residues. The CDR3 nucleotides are TGTGCCAGTAGGAGTGCCGGGACCGGGGCCAACGTCCTGACTTTC. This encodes CASRSAGTGANVLTF.